The present TCR beta chain was sequenced within a study of control samples from healthy donors and cancer patients. Per the germline V gene, CDR1 is MGHRA and CDR2 is YSYEKL. CDR3 length: 14 amino acids. Trimming took 0 bases from V and 4 from J, leaving 9 bases between them. Assay: immunoSEQ multiplex PCR; the TCRdb copy retains only in-frame clones and omits some. This sample's clone table lists fewer than 250,000 clones. The TCR sequence derives from a woman younger than 45 in good health. V usage is TRBV4-1 and J usage is TRBJ1-2, with D unresolved. Sequencing input: blood. CDR3 DNA sequence: TGCGCCAGCAGCCAAGATAGGGAGCTCTATGGCTACACCTTC. Protein sequence: CASSQDRELYGYTF.